These T cell receptor beta chains were read from a single sample in a study of T-cell reconstitution after alpha-beta-depleted transplantation in children. One entry per CDR3 protein results from TCRdb running MiXCR on the PCR reads. The sample contains approximately 400,000 distinct CDR3 sequences, about 11% of which appear only once. Sample: PBMCs from the stem cell graft donor, taken from the stem cell graft. The source of these receptors is a human donor who donated a stem cell graft to a child with acute myeloid leukemia. The CDR3 runs from the conserved cysteine through the conserved F or W. Fields, in order: CDR3 length, J gene, clone size, V gene, CDR3 protein. Clone size is not always given. Where it is, it says once, few, many or a class for expanded clones.

>14|TRBJ1-2|few|TRBV4-2
CASSPGAAAGGYTF
>16|TRBJ2-7|NA|TRBV20-1
CSATFRSRAGGYEQYF
>16|TRBJ2-5|few|TRBV6-5
CASSYFAGTGKETQYF
>13|TRBJ1-5|many|TRBV3-1
CASSQDADGPQHF
>14|TRBJ1-1|few|TRBV20-1
CSALPGTMNTEAFF
>12|TRBJ1-5|NA|TRBV12-3/TRBV12-4
CASSPDYRPQHF
>15|TRBJ2-5|NA|TRBV6-2/TRBV6-3
CASSSPASGQETQYF
>13|TRBJ1-3|NA|TRBV18
CASSPDAGNTIYF
>17|TRBJ2-7|NA|TRBV7-2
CASSLGRGLALSYEQYF
>15|TRBJ2-3|few|TRBV20-1
CSARGDPAGADTQYF
>19|TRBJ1-6|few|TRBV7-6
CASSQKTGTASSYNSPLHF
>16|TRBJ2-3|few|TRBV7-2
CASSLELAGGTDTQYF
>16|TRBJ2-3|NA|TRBV12-3/TRBV12-4
CASRHTSRKGADTQYF
>13|TRBJ2-7|few|TRBV5-1
CASSLPANYEQYF
>16|TRBJ2-1|many|TRBV18
CASSPSTGESYNEQFF
>16|TRBJ2-4|many|TRBV6-2/TRBV6-3
CASSYPRQGPKNIQYF
>15|TRBJ2-2|few|TRBV6-1
CASRTGQTNTGELFF
>12|TRBJ1-1|few|TRBV20-1
CSAREGRTEAFF
>18|TRBJ2-3|many|TRBV9
CASSLAGGLRPSTDTQYF
>14|TRBJ2-7|few|TRBV27
CASSAHGGGYEQYF
>17|TRBJ2-3|few|TRBV5-5
CASSPYRLAGEVDTQYF
>14|TRBJ2-3|few|TRBV5-1
CASSLGFGTDTQYF
>13|TRBJ2-7|few|TRBV19
CASSRVPAYEQYF
>15|TRBJ2-2|NA|TRBV12-3/TRBV12-4
CASRNYGGNTGELFF
>17|TRBJ2-1|NA|TRBV5-8
CASSSGRTSGGDDEQFF
>16|TRBJ2-1|few|TRBV5-1
CASSLSASGSWNEQFF
>17|TRBJ2-2|NA|TRBV13
CASSLDPLLANTGELFF
>18|TRBJ2-5|NA|TRBV5-4
CASSLPPGLAGGRGTQYF
>13|TRBJ2-3|NA|TRBV20-1
CGVARVLTDTQYF
>15|TRBJ2-1|few|TRBV7-6
CASSPEGTSYNEQFF
>15|TRBJ2-7|many|TRBV5-1
CASRSLAESSYEQYF
>14|TRBJ1-2|few|TRBV3-1
CASSQVIQGDGYTF
>15|TRBJ2-2|NA|TRBV20-1
CSARSSGRGTGELFF
>14|TRBJ2-3|few|TRBV25-1
CASSEAGGVDTQYF
>11|TRBJ2-5|NA|TRBV20-1
CSASRQETQYF
>18|TRBJ2-1|NA|TRBV27
CASSSYDRAWSSYNEQFF
>12|TRBJ2-3|NA|TRBV7-2
CASSDATGKQYF
>14|TRBJ2-3|NA|TRBV29-1
CSVEGRGGTDTQYF
>14|TRBJ1-1|NA|TRBV12-3/TRBV12-4
CASTFTDGNTEAFF
>14|TRBJ2-1|NA|TRBV20-1
CSATPGQDYNEQFF
>15|TRBJ2-3|NA|TRBV15
CATSMRGPKADTQYF
>15|TRBJ2-3|many|TRBV7-9
CASTWKGDPTDTQYF
>14|TRBJ2-5|NA|TRBV25-1
CASGSPGQQETQYF
>15|TRBJ2-3|once|TRBV7-9
CASSFLAGPTDTQYF
>16|TRBJ2-2|many|TRBV21-1
CASSKGDGTNTGELFF
>15|TRBJ2-2|NA|TRBV30
CAWSRGLGNTGELFF